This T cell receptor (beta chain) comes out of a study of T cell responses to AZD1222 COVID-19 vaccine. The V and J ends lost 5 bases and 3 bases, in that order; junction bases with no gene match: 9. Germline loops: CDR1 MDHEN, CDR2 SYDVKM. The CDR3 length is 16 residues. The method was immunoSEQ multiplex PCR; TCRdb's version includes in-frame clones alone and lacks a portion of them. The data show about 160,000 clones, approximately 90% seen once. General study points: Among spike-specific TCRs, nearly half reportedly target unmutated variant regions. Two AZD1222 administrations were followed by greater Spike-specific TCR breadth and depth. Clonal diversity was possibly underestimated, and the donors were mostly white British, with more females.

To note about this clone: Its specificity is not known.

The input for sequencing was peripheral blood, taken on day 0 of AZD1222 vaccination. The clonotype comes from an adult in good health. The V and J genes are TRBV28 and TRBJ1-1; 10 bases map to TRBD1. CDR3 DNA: TGTGCCAGCAGTGTGACAGGGGGCAAAGGGGACACTGAAGCTTTCTTT. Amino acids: CASSVTGGKGDTEAFF.